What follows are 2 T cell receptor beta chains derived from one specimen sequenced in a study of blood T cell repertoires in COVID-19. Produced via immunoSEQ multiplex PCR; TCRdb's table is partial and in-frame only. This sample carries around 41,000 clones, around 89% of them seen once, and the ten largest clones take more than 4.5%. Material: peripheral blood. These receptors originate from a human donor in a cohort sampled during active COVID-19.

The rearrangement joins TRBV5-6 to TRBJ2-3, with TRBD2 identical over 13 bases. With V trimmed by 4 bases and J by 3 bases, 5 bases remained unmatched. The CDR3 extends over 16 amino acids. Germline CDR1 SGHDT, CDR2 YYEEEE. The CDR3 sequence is CASSGGTSGDTDTQYF. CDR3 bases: TGTGCCAGCAGCGGGGGGACTAGCGGGGATACAGATACGCAGTATTTT.

The CDR3 protein is CASSLVGGVNNEQFF. In nucleotides, the CDR3 is TGTGCCAGCAGCTTAGTGGGAGGGGTAAACAATGAGCAGTTCTTC. The chain combines TRBV11-1 with TRBJ2-1; 7 bases line up with TRBD2. V shed 1 base, J shed 5 bases, and the junction held 5 bases outside the gene matches. The CDR3 length is 15 residues. CDR1 SGHAT and CDR2 FQDESV come from the germline V gene (reference sequence). Full variable domain (rest looked up from reference TRBV11-1 and TRBJ2-1): EAEVAQSPRYKITEKSQAVAFWCDPISGHATLYWYRQILGQGPELLVQFQDESVVDDSQLPKDRFSAERLKGVDSTLKIQPAELGDSAMYLCASSLVGGVNNEQFFGPGTRLTVL.